This is a list of T cell receptor beta chains from one sample in a study of shared T cell receptors in the human thymus. Sequencing used immunoSEQ multiplex PCR; TCRdb keeps in-frame clones, though not all of them. The sample contains hundreds of thousands of clones, roughly 88% of which appear only once. This sample was also put to use in a study of human thymus T cells.

Sequencing used thymocytes. These receptors were collected from a girl under three years old with a congenital heart defect. CDR3s include the opening cysteine and the closing phenylalanine or tryptophan. A D gene is named only where the DNA matches it firmly. Clone size is given for some rows only: seen once, a few or many times, or a class if the clone is expanded.

>-|TRBJ1-4|TRBV6-5|TRBD1
TGTGCCAGCGCCATTGGGACAGGCCGGGGTGAAAAACTGTTTTTT
CASAIGTGRGEKLFF
>-|TRBJ1-6|TRBV6-5|-
TGTGCCAGCAGCCCCCGGGGTCCTCAGGCTTCTTCCCTCCACTTT
CASSPRGPQASSLHF
>-|TRBJ1-4|TRBV18|-
TGTGCCAGCTCACCTCTAAGGGAGGAAAAACTGTTTTTT
CASSPLREEKLFF
>-|TRBJ1-1|TRBV9|-
TGTGCCAGCAGCGTAGGAAACGGTGCTGAAGCTTTCTTT
CASSVGNGAEAFF
>-|TRBJ2-3|TRBV27|TRBD2
TGTGCCAGCAGCCATCGGGGACTAGAATTACATACGCAGTATTTT
CASSHRGLELHTQYF
>-|TRBJ1-1|TRBV28|-
TGTGCCAGCAGTTTAAATCCGACTGAAGCTTTCTTT
CASSLNPTEAFF
>-|TRBJ1-1|TRBV29-1|-
TGCAGCGATTTGAGGGAGAACACTGAAGCTTTCTTT
CSDLRENTEAFF
>-|TRBJ2-5|TRBV9|-
TGTGCCAGCAGCGTAGCTGCCGGGGCGGGACCTTCGCTCCAGTACTTC
CASSVAAGAGPSLQYF
>-|TRBJ1-2|TRBV4-1|TRBD1
TGCGCCAGCAGCCGATTGGGGGACAGCTCCTATGGCTACACCTTC
CASSRLGDSSYGYTF
>-|TRBJ1-2|TRBV27|-
TGTGCCAGCAGTTTATCGGGACTCCACGGCGGCTACACCTTC
CASSLSGLHGGYTF
>-|TRBJ2-1|TRBV10-3|TRBD2
TGTGCCACCACTAGAGCGGGGGCTCACAATGAGCAGTTCTTC
CATTRAGAHNEQFF
>-|TRBJ1-1|TRBV7-2|-
TGTGCCAGCAGCTGGGGGGGGGACCTGAACACTGAAGCTTTCTTT
CASSWGGDLNTEAFF
>-|TRBJ2-5|TRBV14|-
TGTGCCAGCAGCCCCCGGGACAACCAAGAGACCCAGTACTTC
CASSPRDNQETQYF
>-|TRBJ1-6|TRBV30|TRBD1
TGTGCCTGGAGTCCACCCAGGACAGGGAAATTTTCACCCCTCCACTTT
CAWSPPRTGKFSPLHF
>-|TRBJ2-7|TRBV7-9|TRBD2
TGTGCCAGCAGGACCTCGCGGAGCGGGGGCGGCGAGCAGTACTTC
CASRTSRSGGGEQYF
>-|TRBJ2-3|TRBV28|-
TGTGCCAGCAGTCCTGAGGCGGGGTACACAGATACGCAGTATTTT
CASSPEAGYTDTQYF
>few|TRBJ2-1|TRBV5-1|-
TGCGCCAGCAGACTCTTTAACCGCAATGAGCAGTTCTTC
CASRLFNRNEQFF
>-|TRBJ2-1|TRBV6-5|-
TGTGCCAGCAGTGCCACTGCCAACAATGAGCAGTTCTTC
CASSATANNEQFF
>-|TRBJ1-5|TRBV5-6|-
TGTGCCAGCAGCTTGGCGGGGGACCCTACGAGTTTGGGTCAGCCCCAGCATTTT
CASSLAGDPTSLGQPQHF
>-|TRBJ2-7|TRBV4-1|-
TGCGCCAGCAGCCATCACACAGGATTCTACGAGCAGTACTTC
CASSHHTGFYEQYF
>-|TRBJ2-5|TRBV20-1|-
TGCAGTGCTAAGTCGGGGGAGACCCAGTACTTC
CSAKSGETQYF
>-|TRBJ2-1|TRBV29-1|-
TGCAGCGTTGGAGGGGGAGATGAGCAGTTCTTC
CSVGGGDEQFF
>-|TRBJ1-5|TRBV11-2|TRBD1
TGTGCCAGCAGCTTAGGGGACAGTTCCGCCATTAGCAATCAGCCCCAGCATTTT
CASSLGDSSAISNQPQHF
>-|TRBJ1-2|TRBV5-1|-
TGCGCCAGCAGCGTCAGATGTAACTATGGCTACACCTTC
CASSVRCNYGYTF
>-|TRBJ1-2|TRBV10-2|TRBD1
TGCGCCAGCAGTGAGGGGGACAGGGGACTAGGCTACACCTTC
CASSEGDRGLGYTF
>once|TRBJ2-2|TRBV23-1|-
TGCGCCAAAGGGGGACCCGGGGAGCTGTTTTTT
CAKGGPGELFF
>-|TRBJ2-7|TRBV11-2|TRBD1
TGTGCCAGCAGTCTTTCCGGGACAGAGACCTACGAGCAGTACTTC
CASSLSGTETYEQYF
>-|TRBJ1-2|TRBV25-1|-
TGTGCCAGCAAGGACCAAAGGGGCTATGGCTACACCTTC
CASKDQRGYGYTF
>-|TRBJ1-5|TRBV7-2|TRBD1
TGTGCCAGCAGCGCAGGACAGGGTTATAGCAATCAGCCCCAGCATTTT
CASSAGQGYSNQPQHF
>-|TRBJ2-1|TRBV9|TRBD2
TGTGCCAGCAGCCGAGCGGGGGGGAGAGACAATGAGCAGTTCTTC
CASSRAGGRDNEQFF
>-|TRBJ2-5|TRBV6-1|TRBD1
TGTGCCAGCAGTGAAGTGCAGGGGGAAGAGACCCAGTACTTC
CASSEVQGEETQYF
>-|TRBJ2-7|TRBV7-9|TRBD1
TGTGCCAGCAGCTTAGCGCCGGGACAGGGGAGATTCTACGAGCAGTACTTC
CASSLAPGQGRFYEQYF
>-|TRBJ1-5|TRBV6-4|-
TGTGCCAGCAGCGAAAACTCAGGCTCGGGCAATCAGCCCCAGCATTTT
CASSENSGSGNQPQHF
>few|TRBJ1-3|TRBV28|TRBD1
TGTGCCAGCAGTTTACCAAATGTACAGGGGTCCGGAAACACCATATATTTT
CASSLPNVQGSGNTIYF
>-|TRBJ1-3|TRBV7-9|-
TGTGCCAGCAGCTCGACAGGAGAGGACACCATATATTTT
CASSSTGEDTIYF
>-|TRBJ1-3|TRBV7-8|-
TGTGCCAGCAGCCCCCGGGGGGCCCTCTCTGGAAACACCATATATTTT
CASSPRGALSGNTIYF
>-|TRBJ1-5|TRBV9|-
TGTGCCAGCAGCTCTAGGACTACGGCAACCTGGAGGAATCAGCCCCAGCATTTT
CASSSRTTATWRNQPQHF
>-|TRBJ2-7|TRBV19|-
TGTGCCAGTAGTACCTTGGGACACCTCTACGAGCAGTACTTC
CASSTLGHLYEQYF
>-|TRBJ2-5|TRBV18|TRBD2
TGTGCCAGCTCTTCCGGACTAGCGGGGCCCGGAGATACCCAGTACTTC
CASSSGLAGPGDTQYF
>-|TRBJ1-2|TRBV5-1|-
TGCGCCAGCAGCTTGTTGGGGGGAAATGGCTACACCTTC
CASSLLGGNGYTF
>-|TRBJ1-6|TRBV5-4|TRBD1
TGTGCCAGCAGCCCCGGGACAGGGAGAATCGAGACGTATTCACCCCTCCACTTT
CASSPGTGRIETYSPLHF
>once|TRBJ1-1|TRBV9|-
TGTGCCAGCAGCCCCCCGACGGGGAACACTGAAGCTTTCTTT
CASSPPTGNTEAFF
>-|TRBJ2-7|TRBV27|TRBD1
TGTGCCAGCAGTCCGACAGGGGGGACTATACCGCATTACTACGAGCAGTACTTC
CASSPTGGTIPHYYEQYF
>-|TRBJ1-4|TRBV28|TRBD1
TGTGCCAGCAGCCCGGGACAGCAAGAAGGTAAAAATGAAAAACTGTTTTTT
CASSPGQQEGKNEKLFF
>-|TRBJ1-1|TRBV2|TRBD1
TGTGCCAGCCCCGATCGGGACAGGAACACTGAAGCTTTCTTT
CASPDRDRNTEAFF
>-|TRBJ2-3|TRBV5-1|-
TGCGCCAGCAGCCCAAGCGGGCCGGCGGGAGATACGCAGTATTTT
CASSPSGPAGDTQYF
>-|TRBJ2-5|TRBV5-1|-
TGCGCCAGCAGCCGACCGATGACAGAGTACCAAGAGACCCAGTACTTC
CASSRPMTEYQETQYF
>-|TRBJ1-2|TRBV28|TRBD1
TGTGCCAGCAGCCACGGACAGGGGTCTGGCTATGGCTACACCTTC
CASSHGQGSGYGYTF